Sequencing of this T cell receptor beta chain was carried out in a study of blood T cell repertoires in COVID-19. Study-wide context: Samples of COVID-19 (acute and convalescent) were obtained from the United States, Italy and Spain. T cells, B-cell-depleted T cells, or PBMCs supplied cDNA or gDNA.

Repertoires were generated with immunoSEQ multiplex PCR, while TCRdb's copy carries only in-frame clones and drops some. This table holds 300,000 to 350,000 clones, roughly 90% found once. The sample comprised peripheral blood. The TCR comes from a man aged 18 to 35 with active or convalescent COVID-19.

CDR3 DNA: TGTGCCAGCAGCTTCCCTGACAGCTCCTACGAGCAGTACTTC. This codes for CASSFPDSSYEQYF. This chain connects TRBV7-8 to TRBJ2-7; maybe TRBD1 (5 bases). This CDR3 region has 14 residues. Looked up from germline, CDR1 is SGHVS and CDR2 is FQNEAQ. V was cut by 3 bases and J by 0 bases, with 9 bases left in between.